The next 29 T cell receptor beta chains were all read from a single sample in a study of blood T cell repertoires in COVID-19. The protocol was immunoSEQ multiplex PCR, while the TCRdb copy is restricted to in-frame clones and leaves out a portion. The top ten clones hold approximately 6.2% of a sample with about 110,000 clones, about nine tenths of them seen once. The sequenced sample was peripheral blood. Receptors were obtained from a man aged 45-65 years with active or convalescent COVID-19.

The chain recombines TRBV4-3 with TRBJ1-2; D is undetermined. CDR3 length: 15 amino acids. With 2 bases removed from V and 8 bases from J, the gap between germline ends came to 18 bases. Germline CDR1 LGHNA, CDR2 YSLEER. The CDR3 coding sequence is TGCGCCAGCAGCCAATCAATCGGTAGGGAGGGCGGCTACACCTTC. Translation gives CASSQSIGREGGYTF.

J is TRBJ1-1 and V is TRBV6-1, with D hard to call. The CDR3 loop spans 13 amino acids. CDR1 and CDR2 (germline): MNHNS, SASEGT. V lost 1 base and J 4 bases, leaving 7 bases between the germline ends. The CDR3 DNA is TGTGCCAGCAGTGAAGGGTCGGGCACTGAAGCTTTCTTT. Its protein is CASSEGSGTEAFF.

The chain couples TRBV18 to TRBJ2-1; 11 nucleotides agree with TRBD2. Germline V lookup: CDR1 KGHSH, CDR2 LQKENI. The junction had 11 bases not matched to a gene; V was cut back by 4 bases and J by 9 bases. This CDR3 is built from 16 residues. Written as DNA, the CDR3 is TGTGCCAGCTCACTAACGGATAGCGGGAGGGCCGGTGAGCAGTTCTTC. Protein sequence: CASSLTDSGRAGEQFF.

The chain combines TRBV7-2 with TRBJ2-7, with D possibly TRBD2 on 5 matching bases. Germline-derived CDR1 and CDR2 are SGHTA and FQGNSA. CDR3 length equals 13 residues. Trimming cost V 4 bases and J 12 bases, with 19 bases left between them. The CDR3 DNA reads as TGTGCCAGCAGCTCCCCTGGGCGGGCATCGGTGTACTTC. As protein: CASSSPGRASVYF.

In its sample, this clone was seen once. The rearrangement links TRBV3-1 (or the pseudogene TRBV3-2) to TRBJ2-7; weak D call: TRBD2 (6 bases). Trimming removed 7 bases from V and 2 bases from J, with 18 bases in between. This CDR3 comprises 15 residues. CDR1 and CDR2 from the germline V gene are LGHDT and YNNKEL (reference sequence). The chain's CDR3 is CASTYGRGITYEQYF. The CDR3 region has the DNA TGTGCCAGCACCTACGGGCGGGGCATTACCTACGAGCAGTACTTC.

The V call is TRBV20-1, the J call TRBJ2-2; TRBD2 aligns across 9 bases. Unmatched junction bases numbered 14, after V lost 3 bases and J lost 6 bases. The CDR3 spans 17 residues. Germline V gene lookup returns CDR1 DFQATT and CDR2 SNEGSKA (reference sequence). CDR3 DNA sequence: TGCAGTGCTAGTGGGGTGATCGGTAGCGGGAGTCCCGGGGAGCTGTTTTTT. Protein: CSASGVIGSGSPGELFF.

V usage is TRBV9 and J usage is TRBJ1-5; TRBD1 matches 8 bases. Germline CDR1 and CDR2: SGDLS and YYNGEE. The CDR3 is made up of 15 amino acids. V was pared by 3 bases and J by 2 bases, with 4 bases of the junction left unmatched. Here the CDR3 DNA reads TGTGCCAGCAGCGCCCAGGGGGCCCGCAATCAGCCCCAGCATTTT. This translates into CASSAQGARNQPQHF.

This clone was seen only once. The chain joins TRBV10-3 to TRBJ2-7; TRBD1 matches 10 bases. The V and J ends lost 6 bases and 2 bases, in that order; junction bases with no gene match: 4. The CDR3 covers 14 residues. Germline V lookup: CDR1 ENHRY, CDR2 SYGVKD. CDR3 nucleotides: TGTGCCATCAGGCCGGGACAGGGGACCTACGAGCAGTACTTC. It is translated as CAIRPGQGTYEQYF.

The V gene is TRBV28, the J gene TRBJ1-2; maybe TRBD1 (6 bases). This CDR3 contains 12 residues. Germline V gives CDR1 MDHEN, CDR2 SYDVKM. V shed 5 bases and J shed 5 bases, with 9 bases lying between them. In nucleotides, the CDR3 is TGTGCCAGCAGTGGCGGACAGTATGGCTACACCTTC. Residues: CASSGGQYGYTF.

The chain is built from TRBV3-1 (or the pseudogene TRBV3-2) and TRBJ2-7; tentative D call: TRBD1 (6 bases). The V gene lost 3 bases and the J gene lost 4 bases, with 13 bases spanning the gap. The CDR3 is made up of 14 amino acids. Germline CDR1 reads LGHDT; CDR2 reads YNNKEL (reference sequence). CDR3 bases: TGTGCCAGCAGCCAGCGGACAGACCCGTACGAGCAGTACTTC. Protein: CASSQRTDPYEQYF.

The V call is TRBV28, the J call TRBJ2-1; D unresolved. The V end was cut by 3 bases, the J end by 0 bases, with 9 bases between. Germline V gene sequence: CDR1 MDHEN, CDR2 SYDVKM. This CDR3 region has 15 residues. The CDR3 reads CASSFPETSYNEQFF. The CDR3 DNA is TGTGCCAGCAGTTTTCCGGAGACCTCCTACAATGAGCAGTTCTTC.

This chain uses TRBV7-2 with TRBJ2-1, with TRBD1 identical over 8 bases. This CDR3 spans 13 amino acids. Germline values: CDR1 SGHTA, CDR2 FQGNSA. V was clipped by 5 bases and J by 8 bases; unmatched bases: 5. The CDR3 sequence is CASSKGQGDEQFF. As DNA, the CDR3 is TGTGCCAGCAGCAAAGGACAGGGCGATGAGCAGTTCTTC.

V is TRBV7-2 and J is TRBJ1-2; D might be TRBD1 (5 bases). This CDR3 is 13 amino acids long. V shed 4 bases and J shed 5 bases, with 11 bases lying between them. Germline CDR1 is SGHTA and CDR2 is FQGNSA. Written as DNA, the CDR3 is TGTGCCAGCAGCTCGCCCGGGACTTATGGCTACACCTTC. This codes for CASSSPGTYGYTF.

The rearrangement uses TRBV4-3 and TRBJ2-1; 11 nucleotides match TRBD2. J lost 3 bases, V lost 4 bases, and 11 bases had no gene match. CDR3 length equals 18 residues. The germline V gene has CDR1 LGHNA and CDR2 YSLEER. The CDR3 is CASSRSVSLAGGYNEQFF. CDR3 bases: TGCGCCAGCAGCCGAAGTGTGAGTCTAGCGGGAGGCTACAATGAGCAGTTCTTC.

Here the CDR3 DNA reads TGCGCCAGCAGCCTGTGGACAGGGGGGGGAGAGACCCAGTACTTC. Translating gives CASSLWTGGGETQYF. V is TRBV5-1 and J is TRBJ2-5; 10 positions match TRBD1. J lost 4 bases, V lost 4 bases, and 7 bases had no gene match. The CDR3 spans 15 residues. CDR1 SGHRS and CDR2 YFSETQ come from the germline V gene.

This CDR3 reads CATKAGLYYNEQFF. The CDR3 DNA is TGTGCCACCAAAGCGGGACTGTACTACAATGAGCAGTTCTTC. The genes are TRBV6-5 and TRBJ2-1, with TRBD2 matching over 7 bases. Germline lookup yields CDR1 MNHEY and CDR2 SVGAGI. This CDR3 has 14 amino acids. The ends lost 10 bases at V and 3 bases at J; junction bases unmatched: 9.

CDR3 in DNA: TGTGCCAGCAGTGAAGTGAGGGGGACCGGGGAGCTGTTTTTT. The encoded protein is CASSEVRGTGELFF. The chain links TRBV6-1 to TRBJ2-2; tentatively, D is TRBD1 (6 bases). Trimming left V 1 base short and J 5 bases short, with 8 bases between. Germline-derived CDR1 and CDR2 are MNHNS and SASEGT. This CDR3 contains 14 residues.

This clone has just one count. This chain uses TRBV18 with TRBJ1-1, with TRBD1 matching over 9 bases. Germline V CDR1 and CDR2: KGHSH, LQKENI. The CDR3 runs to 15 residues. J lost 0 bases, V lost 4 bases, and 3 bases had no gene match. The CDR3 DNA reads TGTGCCAGCTCACAACAGGGGGCTGTGAACACTGAAGCTTTCTTT. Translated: CASSQQGAVNTEAFF.

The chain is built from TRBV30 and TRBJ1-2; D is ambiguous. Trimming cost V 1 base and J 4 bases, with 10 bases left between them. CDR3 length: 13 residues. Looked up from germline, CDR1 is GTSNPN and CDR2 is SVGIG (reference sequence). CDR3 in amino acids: CAWSGHRPYGYTF. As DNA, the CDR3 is TGTGCCTGGAGTGGGCACAGACCCTATGGCTACACCTTC.

CDR3 in amino acids: CASKQGSLNTEAFF. The CDR3 nucleotides are TGTGCCAGCAAACAGGGGTCCCTGAACACTGAAGCTTTCTTT. V usage is TRBV28 and J usage is TRBJ1-1; 7 nucleotides match TRBD1. Germline CDR1 is MDHEN and CDR2 is SYDVKM. This CDR3 is built from 14 residues. V gave up 7 bases and J gave up 0 bases; unmatched junction bases: 5.

CDR3 amino acids: CASSLGATSGKDGETQYF. Here the CDR3 DNA reads TGCGCCAGCAGCTTGGGTGCGACTAGCGGGAAAGATGGAGAGACCCAGTACTTC. The rearrangement joins TRBV5-1 to TRBJ2-5, with 11 bases aligning to TRBD2. There are 18 residues in the CDR3. Germline V CDR1 and CDR2: SGHRS, YFSETQ. With V trimmed by 0 bases and J by 4 bases, 11 bases remained unmatched. Variable domain in full (rest from reference TRBV5-1 and TRBJ2-5): KAGVTQTPRYLIKTRGQQVTLSCSPISGHRSVSWYQQTPGQGLQFLFEYFSETQRNKGNFPGRFSGRQFSNSRSEMNVSTLELGDSALYLCASSLGATSGKDGETQYFGPGTRLLVL.

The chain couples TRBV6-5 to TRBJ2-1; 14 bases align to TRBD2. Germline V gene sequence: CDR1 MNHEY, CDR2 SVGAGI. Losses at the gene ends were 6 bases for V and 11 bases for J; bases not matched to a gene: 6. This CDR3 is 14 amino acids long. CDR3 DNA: TGTGCCAGCAGGGGGGGGACTAGCGGGAGTAAGCAGTTCTTC. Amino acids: CASRGGTSGSKQFF.

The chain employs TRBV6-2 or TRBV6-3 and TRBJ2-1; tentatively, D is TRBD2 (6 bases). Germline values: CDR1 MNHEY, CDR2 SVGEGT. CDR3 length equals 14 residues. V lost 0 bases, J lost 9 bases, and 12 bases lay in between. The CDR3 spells CASSYSRGTFEQFF. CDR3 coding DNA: TGTGCCAGCAGTTACTCGCGCGGGACGTTTGAGCAGTTCTTC.

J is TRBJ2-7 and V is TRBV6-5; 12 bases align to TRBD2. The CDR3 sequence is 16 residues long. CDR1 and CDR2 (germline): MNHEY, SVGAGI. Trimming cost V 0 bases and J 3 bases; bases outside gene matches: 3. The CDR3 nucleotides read TGTGCCAGCAGTTACTCCGTGACTAGCGGGGGCTACGAGCAGTACTTC. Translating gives CASSYSVTSGGYEQYF.

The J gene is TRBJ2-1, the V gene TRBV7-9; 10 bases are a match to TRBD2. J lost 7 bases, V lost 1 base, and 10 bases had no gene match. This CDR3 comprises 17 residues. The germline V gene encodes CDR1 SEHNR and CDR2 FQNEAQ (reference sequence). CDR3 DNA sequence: TGTGCCAGCAGCTTAGGGTCTAGCGGGAGTAAAGGGAATGAGCAGTTCTTC. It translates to CASSLGSSGSKGNEQFF. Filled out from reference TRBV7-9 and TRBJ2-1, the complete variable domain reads DTGVSQNPRHKITKRGQNVTFRCDPISEHNRLYWYRQTLGQGPEFLTYFQNEAQLEKSRLLSDRFSAERPKGSFSTLEIQRTEQGDSAMYLCASSLGSSGSKGNEQFFGPGTRLTVL.

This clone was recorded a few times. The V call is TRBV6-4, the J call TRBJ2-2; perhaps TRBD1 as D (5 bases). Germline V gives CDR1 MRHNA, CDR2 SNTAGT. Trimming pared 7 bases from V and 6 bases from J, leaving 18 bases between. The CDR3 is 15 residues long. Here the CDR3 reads CASKWQAETAGELFF. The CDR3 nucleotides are TGTGCCAGCAAGTGGCAGGCCGAGACAGCCGGGGAGCTGTTTTTT.

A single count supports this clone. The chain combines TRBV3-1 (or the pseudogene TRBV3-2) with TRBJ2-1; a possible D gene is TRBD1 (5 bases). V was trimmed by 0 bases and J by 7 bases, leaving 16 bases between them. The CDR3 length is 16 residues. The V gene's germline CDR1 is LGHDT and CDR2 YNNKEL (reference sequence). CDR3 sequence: CASSQDHGALVNEQFF. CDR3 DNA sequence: TGTGCCAGCAGCCAAGATCATGGGGCGCTAGTGAATGAGCAGTTCTTC.

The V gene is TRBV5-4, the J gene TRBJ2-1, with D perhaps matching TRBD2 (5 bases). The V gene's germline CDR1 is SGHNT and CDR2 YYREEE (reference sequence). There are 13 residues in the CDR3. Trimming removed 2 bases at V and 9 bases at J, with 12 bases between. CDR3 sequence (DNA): TGTGCCAGCAGCTTAGAAGCGGTGAGTGAGCAGTTCTTC. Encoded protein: CASSLEAVSEQFF.

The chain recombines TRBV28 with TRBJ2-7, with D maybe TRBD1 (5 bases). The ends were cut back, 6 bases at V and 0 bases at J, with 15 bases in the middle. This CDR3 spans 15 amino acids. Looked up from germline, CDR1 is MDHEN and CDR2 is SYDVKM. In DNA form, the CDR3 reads TGTGCCAGCAGAGGGGCGACTGCAAGCTCCTACGAGCAGTACTTC. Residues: CASRGATASSYEQYF.